These T cell receptor beta chains were read from a single sample in a study of blood T cell repertoires in COVID-19. The repertoire was sequenced with immunoSEQ multiplex PCR; TCRdb's copy has only in-frame clones and lacks some. The sample includes 120,000 or so clones, roughly 70% of them seen just once. The source material was peripheral blood. These receptors originate from a human donor with acute or convalescent COVID-19. The donor label of this sample is uncertain. The CDR3 runs from the conserved cysteine through the conserved F or W. Fields, in order: J gene, D gene, V gene, CDR3 length, clone size, CDR3 protein, CDR3 DNA. A D gene is named only where the DNA matches it firmly. Rows may omit the clone size; those that give it use once, few, many or a size class.

TRBJ1-3 TRBD1 TRBV19 17 - CASSVGTGGFSRNAIYF TGTGCCAGTAGTGTCGGGACAGGGGGCTTCTCCAGGAACGCCATATATTTT
TRBJ1-5 - TRBV27 13 - CASSFLGGQPQHF TGTGCCAGCAGCTTTTTGGGAGGTCAGCCCCAGCATTTT
TRBJ1-1 - TRBV2 13 - CASSEDTNTEAFF TGTGCCAGCAGTGAGGACACCAACACTGAAGCTTTCTTT
TRBJ2-3 - TRBV5-1 13 - CASSFQGSDTQYF TGCGCCAGCAGCTTTCAGGGGTCAGATACGCAGTATTTT
TRBJ1-6 - TRBV21-1 17 - CASSKILGTGVNSPLHF TGTGCCAGCAGCAAAATCCTCGGGACAGGGGTTAATTCACCCCTCCACTTT
TRBJ1-5 - TRBV12-3/TRBV12-4 13 few CASTLGGMEPQHF TGTGCCAGCACCCTGGGGGGGATGGAGCCCCAGCATTTT
TRBJ1-2 - TRBV24-1 14 - CATSDSGRDYGYTF TGTGCCACCAGTGACTCCGGCAGGGACTATGGCTACACCTTC
TRBJ1-3 - TRBV18 18 - CASSLTGGAGSSGNTIYF TGTGCCAGCTCACTGACGGGGGGCGCAGGATCATCTGGAAACACCATATATTTT
TRBJ2-5 TRBD1 TRBV5-6 14 - CASSTRDSEETQYF TGTGCCAGCAGCACCCGGGACAGTGAAGAGACCCAGTACTTC
TRBJ1-3 - TRBV9 17 - CASSASPLTGSGNTIYF TGTGCCAGCAGCGCCAGTCCCCTCACAGGGTCTGGAAACACCATATATTTT
TRBJ1-1 - TRBV2 15 few CASTVERQMYTEAFF TGTGCCAGCACCGTTGAGAGACAGATGTACACTGAAGCTTTCTTT
TRBJ2-1 - TRBV9 16 - CASSAVGGGTYNEQFF TGTGCCAGCAGCGCCGTGGGAGGAGGGACCTACAATGAGCAGTTCTTC
TRBJ1-3 TRBD1 TRBV27 14 few CASRQTGAGNTIYF TGTGCCAGCAGACAAACAGGGGCTGGAAACACCATATATTTT
TRBJ1-2 - TRBV5-6 15 - CASSRERDRNYGYTF TGTGCCAGCAGTCGGGAAAGAGACAGGAACTATGGCTACACCTTC
TRBJ1-3 - TRBV6-6 15 once CASSYDVTTGNTIYF TGTGCCAGCAGTTACGATGTGACAACTGGAAACACCATATATTTT
TRBJ1-5 - TRBV5-4 15 - CASSEKGLSNQPQHF TGTGCCAGCAGCGAAAAGGGGCTGAGCAATCAGCCCCAGCATTTT
TRBJ1-1 - TRBV27 17 - CASSLKGWRGAGAEAFF TGTGCCAGCAGTTTAAAGGGGTGGCGGGGGGCCGGGGCTGAAGCTTTCTTT
TRBJ1-1 - TRBV9 16 - CASSPRGGGANTEAFF TGTGCCAGCAGCCCCCGCGGGGGTGGAGCGAACACTGAAGCTTTCTTT
TRBJ1-1 - TRBV2 13 once CASSDVEGTEAFF TGTGCCAGCAGTGACGTGGAGGGCACTGAAGCTTTCTTT
TRBJ2-7 TRBD1 TRBV7-9 15 - CASSSWTGRSYEQYF TGTGCCAGCAGCTCATGGACAGGGAGATCCTACGAGCAGTACTTC
TRBJ2-3 TRBD1 TRBV6-5 16 - CASSYYRDRSTDTQYF TGTGCCAGCAGTTACTACAGGGACAGAAGCACAGATACGCAGTATTTT
TRBJ1-1 - TRBV6-5 12 - CASREVGTEAFF TGTGCCAGCAGGGAGGTGGGCACTGAAGCTTTCTTT
TRBJ2-5 TRBD2 TRBV7-9 16 - CASSARLAALGETQYF TGTGCCAGCAGCGCCAGACTAGCTGCCCTCGGGGAGACCCAGTACTTC
TRBJ2-5 TRBD2 TRBV5-1 14 few CASSDPAGGETQYF TGCGCCAGCAGCGACCCGGCGGGGGGGGAGACCCAGTACTTC
TRBJ2-3 - TRBV10-3 13 few CAIKGKDTDTQYF TGTGCCATCAAGGGGAAGGACACAGATACGCAGTATTTT
TRBJ2-7 TRBD2 TRBV7-8 14 - CASSSGLAAHEQYF TGTGCCAGCAGCTCGGGACTAGCGGCCCACGAGCAGTACTTC
TRBJ2-2 TRBD1 TRBV3-1/TRBV3-2 14 - CASSQRQGTGELFF TGTGCCAGCAGCCAACGACAGGGAACCGGGGAGCTGTTTTTT
TRBJ1-2 TRBD1 TRBV11-2 17 - CASSLPQGGQGVYGYTF TGTGCCAGCAGCTTGCCCCAAGGGGGACAGGGAGTCTATGGCTACACCTTC
TRBJ1-6 - TRBV12-3/TRBV12-4 13 - CASNLRGYSPLHF TGTGCCAGCAACCTAAGGGGGTACTCACCCCTCCACTTT
TRBJ1-6 TRBD1 TRBV2 14 once CASSTTGVNSPLHF TGTGCCAGCAGTACCACAGGGGTTAACTCACCCCTCCACTTT
TRBJ1-1 TRBD1 TRBV3-1/TRBV3-2 16 - CASSQEGTGRATEAFF TGTGCCAGCAGCCAAGAAGGGACAGGGCGGGCCACTGAAGCTTTCTTT
TRBJ1-1 TRBD1 TRBV7-9 15 - CASSSTGGGNTEAFF TGTGCCAGCAGCTCGACAGGGGGAGGAAACACTGAAGCTTTCTTT
TRBJ2-2 TRBD1 TRBV15 19 - CATSSPPNPWTGGSGELFF TGTGCCACCAGCAGTCCACCAAACCCTTGGACAGGGGGGAGTGGGGAGCTGTTTTTT
TRBJ1-1 - TRBV25-1 11 - CASIGNTEAFF TGTGCCAGCATCGGTAACACTGAAGCTTTCTTT
TRBJ1-5 TRBD1 TRBV28 15 - CASRGDRGAYQPQHF TGTGCCAGCAGGGGGGACAGGGGGGCTTATCAGCCCCAGCATTTT
TRBJ1-2 - TRBV14 13 - CASSEQANYGYTF TGTGCCAGCAGCGAACAGGCTAACTATGGCTACACCTTC
TRBJ1-2 - TRBV20-1 11 - CSAYHSNGYTF TGCAGTGCCTACCATAGCAATGGCTACACCTTC
TRBJ2-1 TRBD2 TRBV5-1 15 once CASSLTGGPGSEQFF TGCGCCAGCAGCCTGACGGGGGGGCCAGGGAGTGAGCAGTTCTTC
TRBJ2-3 TRBD2 TRBV24-1 15 - CATSAWGGGTDTQYF TGTGCCACCAGTGCCTGGGGGGGAGGCACAGATACGCAGTATTTT
TRBJ1-5 TRBD1 TRBV4-1 16 - CASSHKQGAGNQPQHF TGCGCCAGCAGCCATAAACAGGGGGCGGGCAATCAGCCCCAGCATTTT
TRBJ1-5 - TRBV7-2 16 - CASSPEVGSSNQPQHF TGTGCCAGCAGCCCAGAGGTCGGGTCTAGCAATCAGCCCCAGCATTTT
TRBJ1-2 - TRBV29-1 12 - CSVDTQFYGYTF TGCAGCGTTGATACTCAATTTTATGGCTACACCTTC
TRBJ1-6 - TRBV6-5 13 - CASGDKYNSPLHF TGTGCCAGCGGGGACAAGTATAATTCACCCCTCCACTTT
TRBJ1-1 - TRBV6-6 15 - CASSYSAAGSREAFF TGTGCCAGCAGTTACTCGGCGGCGGGGTCGCGTGAAGCTTTCTTT
TRBJ2-3 TRBD2 TRBV2 14 once CASNVRGGADTQYF TGTGCCAGCAATGTACGCGGGGGGGCAGATACGCAGTATTTT
TRBJ2-7 - TRBV5-1 15 - CASRRSSQDGLEQYF TGCGCCAGCAGGCGATCGAGTCAGGATGGGCTCGAGCAGTACTTC
TRBJ2-1 TRBD2 TRBV6-5 14 - CASSSGTRGNEQFF TGTGCCAGCAGTTCCGGGACTAGGGGCAATGAGCAGTTCTTC